These 6 T cell receptor beta chains were all obtained from the same sample, sequenced in a study of breast tumors, draining lymph nodes, adjacent tissues. Axillary draining lymph nodes of breast cancer patients supplied the node samples. TCRdb re-called the multiplex PCR reads with MiXCR, one entry per CDR3 protein. The sample includes a few hundred thousand distinct CDR3 sequences, 34% of them seen just once. Sequencing was performed on axillary lymph node tissue. These receptors came from a female donor with breast cancer. Some clones in this sample may be carry-over from other donors' samples.

This clonotype was seen at least ten times. The gene calls are TRBV14 and TRBJ2-3; D possibly corresponds to TRBD1 (5 bases). CDR3 size: 13 residues. CDR1 is SGHDN, CDR2 FVKESK, per germline. The V end was cut by 6 bases, the J end by 10 bases, with 17 bases between. CDR3 amino acids: CASRHFAQGAQYF. The CDR3 DNA reads TGTGCCAGCAGACATTTCGCCCAGGGTGCGCAGTATTTT.

This clonotype was detected many times. The chain has TRBV5-6 and TRBJ2-1, with TRBD2 matching over 8 bases. The CDR3 is 18 amino acids. The germline CDR1 and CDR2 sequences are SGHDT and YYEEEE. Losses at the gene ends were 1 base for V and 1 base for J; bases not matched to a gene: 10. The CDR3 spells CASSLSGVGGRSYNEQFF. DNA of the CDR3: TGTGCCAGCAGCTTGTCCGGGGTAGGCGGGAGGTCCTACAATGAGCAGTTCTTC.

This clonotype was observed many times. CDR3: CSGTWNTGELFF. For the CDR3, the DNA is TGCAGCGGTACCTGGAACACCGGGGAGCTGTTTTTT. The J gene is TRBJ2-2, the V gene TRBV29-1; D unresolved. Germline loops: CDR1 SQVTM, CDR2 ANQGSEA. Trimming stripped 7 bases from V and 1 base from J, with 7 bases between. The CDR3 covers 12 residues.

This clonotype was picked up many times. The J gene is TRBJ1-2, the V gene TRBV7-3; 7 bases are a match to TRBD1. The CDR3 sequence is 14 residues long. Trimming removed 4 bases from V and 4 bases from J; junction bases left unmatched: 6. Germline V CDR1 and CDR2: SGHTA, FQGTGA. CDR3 residues: CASSSSGQVYGYTF. Here the CDR3 DNA reads TGTGCCAGCAGCTCTTCAGGACAGGTCTATGGCTACACCTTC.

This clonotype was detected a few times. The rearrangement joins TRBV6-5 to TRBJ2-1; no firm D call. Trimming removed 5 bases from V and 9 bases from J, with 17 bases in between. The germline CDR1 and CDR2 sequences are MNHEY and SVGAGI. The length of the CDR3 is 14 residues. CDR3 nucleotides: TGTGCCAGCAGTCACCCGACACCGGCAGCTGAGCAGTTCTTC. Protein sequence: CASSHPTPAAEQFF.

With respect to this clonotype: This may be a read error, as it is one base from a much larger clone. The rearrangement uses TRBV7-2 and TRBJ2-7, with D perhaps given as TRBD1 or TRBD2 (5 bases each). Trimming pared 3 bases from V and 9 bases from J, leaving 15 bases between. The CDR3 loop spans 13 amino acids. CDR1 is SGHTA and CDR2 is FQGNSA in the germline V gene. CDR3 sequence reads: CASSLRDVGGQYF. As DNA, the CDR3 is TGTGCCAGCAGCTTGAGGGACGTCGGCGGGCAGTACTTC.